This T cell receptor beta chain originates from a study of OX40 agonist ivuxolimab in advanced cancers. Across the study: An anti-OX40 (CD134) antibody with agonistic activity, ivuxolimab, was administered to patients. Dose-escalation patients' cancers were hepatocellular carcinoma, melanoma, renal cell or head and neck cancer. Patients were treated with intravenous ivuxolimab, dosed at 0.01 to 10 mg/kg and infused every 2 weeks. Study-wide points: The authors also found low normalized T-cell clonal expansion in some nonresponders.

Concerning this clone: Its cognate antigen is unknown.

CDR1 and CDR2 (germline): MNHNS, SASEGT. V shed 8 bases and J shed 4 bases, with 11 bases lying between them. This CDR3 spans 13 amino acids. Assay used: immunoSEQ multiplex PCR; TCRdb lists only in-frame clones, some missing. The table has approximately 98,000 clones, under 95% seen once. The chain joins TRBV6-1 to TRBJ2-2, with D perhaps TRBD1 (6 bases). This receptor was identified in an adult with an advanced solid tumor such as melanoma, head and neck, liver or kidney cancer. The sample consisted of CD4+ or CD8+ T cells sorted from blood, taken in a trial of the OX40 agonist ivuxolimab. CDR3 DNA: TGTGCCAGCCTACTCAGGGGCACCGGGGAGCTGTTTTTT. Protein product: CASLLRGTGELFF.